This TCR beta chain was captured by sequencing in a study of blood T cell repertoires in COVID-19. The Seattle patients, enrolled during active infection, were followed longitudinally. Germline lookup yields CDR1 MNHEY and CDR2 SMNVEV (reference sequence). With V trimmed by 9 bases and J by 4 bases, 14 bases remained unmatched. The CDR3 contains 15 residues. Per the authors' pipeline: By means of reference gene primer amplification, nucleated cell counts were estimated. TCRdb keeps only in-frame clones here, not all; method: immunoSEQ multiplex PCR. The V and J calls and clone size come from that table; D and trimming were worked out from the DNA. The repertoire consists of 390,000 or so clones, with over 75% occurring once and the leading ten covering more than 9%.

The sequence derives from a woman aged 30 to 39 with COVID-19, enrolled during active disease. Input material: peripheral blood. The V call is TRBV27, the J call TRBJ2-7; 8 bases line up with TRBD1. Here the CDR3 reads CASSQNRGVLYEQYF. In DNA form, the CDR3 reads TGTGCCAGTAGCCAAAACAGGGGGGTTTTATACGAGCAGTACTTC.